This passage covers 15 T cell receptor beta chains from one sample sequenced in a study of monozygotic twins with inflammatory bowel disease (dated by TCRdb to between 2018 and 2020). The library relied on 5' RACE. TCRdb shows the sequencer as Illumina HiSeq 2500. With the reads reprocessed by TCRdb, a single entry stands for each CDR3 protein sequence and no DNA is reported. The table for this sample shows 160,000 or so distinct CDR3 sequences. The leading ten clones occupy roughly 2.4% of the sample. The sequenced sample consisted of blood. These receptors were taken from a human donor with ulcerative colitis or Crohn's disease, or a healthy co-twin of an affected twin (not recorded which).

The gene calls are TRBV5-1 and TRBJ2-5. Germline values: CDR1 SGHRS, CDR2 YFSETQ. The CDR3 is 13 amino acids. Here the CDR3 reads CASSFNTGETQYF.

The chain couples TRBV20-1 to TRBJ2-3; TCRdb's D gene call, TRBD2, goes unchecked for lack of DNA. CDR1 and CDR2 from the germline V gene are DFQATT and SNEGSKA (reference sequence). The CDR3 is 15 amino acids. CDR3 protein: CSAWGLEGPEDTQYF.

The chain is built from TRBV20-1 and TRBJ2-5; TCRdb names TRBD1, which stays unverified in the absence of DNA. Germline V lookup: CDR1 DFQATT, CDR2 SNEGSKA (reference sequence). The CDR3 has 13 amino acids. The CDR3 here is CSASEGAGETQYF.

V is TRBV5-1 and J is TRBJ2-2; the D call of TRBD1 rests on TCRdb alone, since no DNA is present to check it. This CDR3 comprises 13 residues. Looked up from germline, CDR1 is SGHRS and CDR2 is YFSETQ. CDR3 amino acids: CASSPSGDGELFF.

The V and J genes are TRBV18 and TRBJ1-1. Germline V gene sequence: CDR1 KGHSH, CDR2 LQKENI. This CDR3 has 16 residues. CDR3 region: CASSPVWEGEKSEAFF.

V gene TRBV5-6 combines with J gene TRBJ2-1; TCRdb's D call of TRBD2 is untestable without DNA. The CDR3 has 14 amino acids. Germline V gives CDR1 SGHDT, CDR2 YYEEEE. The CDR3 loop is CASSSRTFYNEQFF.

The chain couples TRBV20-1 to TRBJ1-1. Germline CDR1 is DFQATT and CDR2 is SNEGSKA (reference sequence). CDR3 length: 13 amino acids. CDR3 amino acids: CSARGAGPDEAFF.

V and J are TRBV3-1 and TRBJ2-7; TCRdb picks TRBD1, but there is no DNA to check that call. The CDR3 covers 12 residues. Germline V gene lookup returns CDR1 LGHDT and CDR2 YNNKEL (reference sequence). The CDR3 here is CASSQHPGEQYF.

The genes are TRBV5-1 and TRBJ1-1. Germline CDR1 reads SGHRS; CDR2 reads YFSETQ. This CDR3 has 14 residues. The CDR3 spells CASSLGFMNTEAFF.

The V gene is TRBV3-1, the J gene TRBJ2-2; TCRdb selects TRBD2, and the lack of DNA leaves this call unchecked. The CDR3 length is 15 residues. Germline CDR1 reads LGHDT; CDR2 reads YNNKEL (reference sequence). The chain's CDR3 is CASSPSGDNTGELFF.

The chain is built from TRBV7-8 and TRBJ2-7. This CDR3 comprises 12 residues. Per germline, CDR1 SGHVS and CDR2 FQNEAQ. The CDR3 protein is CASSLDNYEQYF.

The gene calls are TRBV12-3 or TRBV12-4 and TRBJ1-3; TCRdb's D call of TRBD1 is untestable without DNA. The CDR3 contains 14 residues. CDR3 sequence reads: CASSDRAFGNTIYF.

The chain uses TRBV10-3 and TRBJ2-5; there is no DNA to check the TCRdb D call of TRBD1. The CDR3 covers 15 residues. Germline V gene lookup returns CDR1 ENHRY and CDR2 SYGVKD. The CDR3 here is CAISGPGQGQETQYF.

This chain connects TRBV7-9 to TRBJ2-5; the D gene TCRdb calls, TRBD2, cannot be checked with no DNA. The CDR3 is 14 residues long. Germline values: CDR1 SEHNR, CDR2 FQNEAQ (reference sequence). CDR3 loop: CASSTGLGPETQYF.

The chain carries TRBV20-1 and TRBJ2-5; TCRdb indicates TRBD1, and absent DNA this call remains unverified. Germline CDR1 reads DFQATT; CDR2 reads SNEGSKA (reference sequence). CDR3 length: 12 residues. This chain's CDR3 is CSSFRPGETQYF.